This TCR beta chain derives from a study of Ad26.COV2.S vaccination and SARS-CoV-2 variants. Noted treatment: roughly 20 received Ad26.COV2.S at low or high dose, single or two shots; roughly five received placebo; per-sample allocation not given. Sampling was performed 63 days after the first vaccine or placebo injection. This clone showed up just a few times. Trimming left V 0 bases short and J 9 bases short, with 10 bases between. CDR1 and CDR2 (germline): SGDLS, YYNGEE. The CDR3 has 14 amino acids. Assay: immunoSEQ multiplex PCR; the TCRdb copy retains only in-frame clones and omits some. The data contain 350,000 to 400,000 clones, 70% to 90% of them singletons.

The sequences come from peripheral blood, collected in a trial of Ad26.COV2.S vaccine versus placebo. The sequence was obtained from a person aged 18-65 years who received the Ad26.COV2.S COVID-19 vaccine or a placebo. The V gene is TRBV9, the J gene TRBJ1-6; D possibly corresponds to TRBD1 (5 bases). Here the CDR3 DNA reads TGTGCCAGCAGCGTAGGGCAGGGTGCTTCACCCCTCCACTTT. Translated, it gives CASSVGQGASPLHF.